The rows below give T cell receptor beta chains drawn from one sample of a study of identical twins. MiXCR, applied by TCRdb to the 5' RACE reads, yields one record per CDR3 protein. Altogether some 900,000 distinct CDR3 sequences are present, about 12% being singletons, with the ten largest covering 1.5% to 2%. These data also featured in a second study, about yellow fever vaccine responses in identical twins.

Sequenced input: PBMCs. Receptors were obtained from a young woman in good health. The CDR3 runs from the conserved cysteine through the conserved F or W. Fields, in order: clone size, D gene, J gene, V gene, CDR3 DNA, CDR3 protein. A D gene is named only where the DNA matches it firmly. Size is omitted from some rows. Given values are once, few, many or a class for expanded clones.

. | TRBD1 | TRBJ2-5 | TRBV6-1 | TGTGCCAGCCGCAGTGAGACAGGGGGTCGGATAAAGACCCAGTACTTC | CASRSETGGRIKTQYF
. | . | TRBJ2-4 | TRBV7-2 | TGTGCCAGCAGCCGGGGCAAGGGGGGGCTAAACATTCAGTACTTC | CASSRGKGGLNIQYF
few | TRBD2 | TRBJ2-1 | TRBV20-1 | TGCAGTGCTAGAGAAGAGGCTAGCGGGAACTACAATGAGCAGTTCTTC | CSAREEASGNYNEQFF
. | TRBD1 | TRBJ1-5 | TRBV27 | TGTGCCAGCAGCCCCCCGGGACAGGGGGATCAGCCCCAGCATTTT | CASSPPGQGDQPQHF
. | TRBD2 | TRBJ2-1 | TRBV12-5 | TGTGCTAGCCTACCGGGACTAGCGAAGTCCGATGAGCAGTTCTTC | CASLPGLAKSDEQFF
few | TRBD1 | TRBJ2-5 | TRBV25-1 | TGTGCCAGCAGTGAACGGTCAGGGGGCTGGCGGGAGACCCAGTACTTC | CASSERSGGWRETQYF
few | . | TRBJ2-7 | TRBV10-3 | TGTGCCATCAGTGAGACAGGGATCATCTACGAGCAGTACTTC | CAISETGIIYEQYF
few | . | TRBJ2-1 | TRBV29-1 | TGCAGCGTCACCCCGGGGACGGTGAGCTCCTACAATGAGCAGTTCTTC | CSVTPGTVSSYNEQFF
few | TRBD2 | TRBJ2-1 | TRBV27 | TGTGCCAGCAGTCCATTGGGAGAACTAGCGGCTTACAATGAGCAGTTCTTC | CASSPLGELAAYNEQFF
. | . | TRBJ1-1 | TRBV3-1 | TGTGCCAGCAGCCAAGATCTTGGGGGCGAGAAAGCTTTCTTT | CASSQDLGGEKAFF
. | TRBD2 | TRBJ2-1 | TRBV20-1 | TGCAGTGCTTCCGGGCTACTAGCGGGGTATGTCGATGAGCAGTTCTTC | CSASGLLAGYVDEQFF
few | . | TRBJ2-1 | TRBV7-9 | TGTGCCAGCAGCTTAGCTGAGATTGGTGAGCAGTTCTTC | CASSLAEIGEQFF
many | TRBD2 | TRBJ2-1 | TRBV24-1 | TGTGCCACCAGCGGGGGGGGGCTAGCGAGCAATGAGCAGTTCTTC | CATSGGGLASNEQFF
. | . | TRBJ1-6 | TRBV6-2/TRBV6-3 | TGTGCCAGCAGCCGCTTTGGGGATAATTCACCCCTCCACTTT | CASSRFGDNSPLHF
few | TRBD2 | TRBJ2-6 | TRBV7-2 | TGTGCCAGCAGCTTAGCGGGAGGGAACTCTGGGGCCAACGTCCTGACTTTC | CASSLAGGNSGANVLTF
. | TRBD1 | TRBJ1-2 | TRBV5-1 | TGCGCCAGCAGTACTGACAGGGGGCCCTTTCTGTATGGCTACACCTTC | CASSTDRGPFLYGYTF
few | . | TRBJ2-1 | TRBV20-1 | TGCAGTGCCCCTGACTTTTACAATGAGCAGTTCTTC | CSAPDFYNEQFF
many | TRBD2 | TRBJ2-1 | TRBV20-1 | TGCAGTGCTTTCTATAGCGGGGCCCAGAGCTCCTACAATGAGCAGTTCTTC | CSAFYSGAQSSYNEQFF
few | TRBD1 | TRBJ2-1 | TRBV7-4 | TGTGCCACCAGCTTAAGAGACAGGGGGTACAATGAGCAGTTCTTC | CATSLRDRGYNEQFF
few | TRBD1 | TRBJ2-1 | TRBV20-1 | TGCAGTGCTAGAGGTGGAGGGGACAGGGGCCGTAGCAATGAGCAGTTCTTC | CSARGGGDRGRSNEQFF
few | . | TRBJ1-1 | TRBV12-3/TRBV12-4 | TGTGCCAGCACCTGGGACAATCTGTTCTCTGAAGCTTTCTTT | CASTWDNLFSEAFF
. | TRBD1 | TRBJ1-5 | TRBV28 | TGTGCCAGCAGTTTAGGCTACAGGGGCAGCCGCAATCAGCCCCAGCATTTT | CASSLGYRGSRNQPQHF
. | TRBD1 | TRBJ1-6 | TRBV7-8 | TGTGCCAGCAGCTTAGGGGGACAGTATAATTCACCCCTCCACTTT | CASSLGGQYNSPLHF
few | . | TRBJ2-5 | TRBV28 | TGTGCCAGCAGCTCCACTCGAGAGACCCAGTACTTC | CASSSTRETQYF
. | . | TRBJ2-1 | TRBV7-9 | TGTGCCAGCTTTAGACGGGGATCGGAGGCCTACAATGAGCAGTTCTTC | CASFRRGSEAYNEQFF
. | TRBD2 | TRBJ2-1 | TRBV20-1 | TGCTGTGCTAGAGTTACCGGACTAGCGGGCTCCTACAATGAGCAGTTCTTC | CCARVTGLAGSYNEQFF
. | TRBD1 | TRBJ2-1 | TRBV18 | TGTGCCAGCTCACTGCCGACAGGGAGATCCTACAATGAGCAGTTCTTC | CASSLPTGRSYNEQFF
. | TRBD2 | TRBJ2-1 | TRBV27 | TGTGCCAGCAGTTTAGTACTAGCGGGGGCCTTGGCCTACAATGAGCAGTTCTTC | CASSLVLAGALAYNEQFF
. | TRBD1 | TRBJ1-3 | TRBV6-1 | TGTGCCAGCAGTGCTCCAGGGGGTGGAAACACCATATATTTT | CASSAPGGGNTIYF
few | . | TRBJ1-2 | TRBV27 | TGTGCCAGCAGTTTATCAGAGGACAGCTATGGCTACACCTTC | CASSLSEDSYGYTF
. | TRBD2 | TRBJ2-2 | TRBV15 | TGTGCCACCAGTCCTAGCGGGGCCTTGAACACCGGGGAGCTGTTTTTT | CATSPSGALNTGELFF
. | TRBD1 | TRBJ2-7 | TRBV4-1 | TGCGCCAGCAGCCAGGGGACAGGTGGGGACTACGAGCAGTACTTC | CASSQGTGGDYEQYF
few | . | TRBJ1-1 | TRBV4-1 | TGCGCCAGCAGCCAAGTCCCAGTCCTGAACACTGAAGCTTTCTTT | CASSQVPVLNTEAFF
few | TRBD1 | TRBJ1-4 | TRBV4-1 | TGCGCCAGCAGCACCAGGGGGTCCGGACAGGGTCTTGTGGCTAATGAAAAACTGTTTTTT | CASSTRGSGQGLVANEKLFF
once | . | TRBJ2-7 | TRBV6-1 | TGTGCCAGCAGCCCCCTTCCGTCTACTGAGCAGTACTTC | CASSPLPSTEQYF
many | . | TRBJ1-2 | TRBV4-1 | TGCGCCAGCAGCTTCTCCGGGTCCTCACTGGGCTACACCTTC | CASSFSGSSLGYTF
few | . | TRBJ1-1 | TRBV6-5 | TGTGCCAGCAGTTATCGGGACACAATGAACACTGAAGCTTTCTTT | CASSYRDTMNTEAFF
many | TRBD2 | TRBJ2-1 | TRBV13 | TGTGCCAGCAGCACGACTAGCGGAAAATACAATGAGCAGTTCTTC | CASSTTSGKYNEQFF
. | . | TRBJ2-7 | TRBV11-3 | TGTGCCAGCAGCTTAGATCAGCCCTCCCACGAGCAGTACTTC | CASSLDQPSHEQYF
. | . | TRBJ1-1 | TRBV28 | TGTGCCAGCAGGCCACCGGGACTTGAAGCTTTCTTT | CASRPPGLEAFF